One and the same sample provided the 27 T cell receptor beta chains below, sequenced in a study of shared clonotypes between healthy human individuals. Some clones are missing from TCRdb's copy, which holds only in-frame ones; the method was immunoSEQ multiplex PCR. The sample has millions of clones; approximately 94% are singletons. CD45RO-negative, CCR7-positively selected cells formed the naive CD8 fraction, excluding terminally differentiated effector memory CD45RA+ cells. The sequenced sample consisted of naive CD8+ T cells from PBMCs. These receptors were obtained from a man aged 18 to 30 in good health. Some clones in this sample may be carry-over from other donors' samples.

The V gene is TRBV7-3, the J gene TRBJ2-7, with a tentative D call TRBD1 (5 bases). Germline CDR1 SGHTA, CDR2 FQGTGA. The CDR3 covers 15 residues. V gave up 6 bases and J gave up 2 bases, with 17 bases separating them. This CDR3 is CASSSTEFGPYEQYF. In DNA, the CDR3 is TGTGCCAGCAGTTCGACAGAGTTTGGGCCCTACGAGCAGTACTTC.

The rearrangement uses TRBV11-2 and TRBJ1-2; weak D call: TRBD1 (6 bases). The CDR3 totals 15 residues. Trimming removed 1 base from V and 9 bases from J, with 18 bases in between. Germline V gene sequence: CDR1 SGHAT, CDR2 FQNNGV. CDR3 protein: CASSLGGGLPESYTF. The CDR3 DNA follows: TGTGCCAGCAGCTTAGGAGGGGGACTCCCCGAAAGCTACACCTTC.

The J gene is TRBJ2-7, the V gene TRBV6-6, with TRBD2 matching 8 bases. Germline V gene lookup returns CDR1 MNHNY and CDR2 SVGAGI (reference sequence). The CDR3 runs to 14 residues. After removal of 6 bases from V and 3 bases from J, the junction contained 7 bases not matched to a gene. The CDR3 DNA follows: TGTGCCAGCAGCCTCTCAGCGGGAGTCTACGAGCAGTACTTC. Translation: CASSLSAGVYEQYF.

V and J are TRBV10-3 and TRBJ2-1; D gene uncertain. The V gene lost 3 bases and the J gene lost 5 bases, with 11 bases spanning the gap. CDR3 length: 14 residues. In germline, CDR1 is ENHRY, CDR2 SYGVKD. This CDR3 reads CAISDRLEDNEQFF. In DNA, the CDR3 is TGTGCCATCAGTGACCGGCTAGAGGACAATGAGCAGTTCTTC.

The rearrangement uses TRBV13 and TRBJ1-1; D is unresolved. Germline CDR1 PRHDT, CDR2 FYEKMQ (reference sequence). The CDR3 runs to 14 residues. V lost 1 base, J lost 5 bases, and 11 bases lay in between. In nucleotides, the CDR3 is TGTGCCAGCAGCTTAGTAGGGCTGGGGACTGAAGCTTTCTTT. The encoded protein is CASSLVGLGTEAFF.

This sequence joins TRBV11-2 and TRBJ2-5; tentatively, D is TRBD2 (7 bases). Germline CDR1 and CDR2: SGHAT and FQNNGV. The V end lost 1 base, the J end lost 5 bases, and 14 bases lay between the germline ends. This CDR3 has 15 residues. CDR3 nucleotide sequence: TGTGCCAGCAGCTTAGGAGCCAGGGGAGGGGAGACCCAGTACTTC. Its protein product is CASSLGARGGETQYF.

The chain uses TRBV6-6 and TRBJ1-2; unclear D gene. Germline V gives CDR1 MNHNY, CDR2 SVGAGI (reference sequence). Trimming removed 1 base at V and 4 bases at J, with 7 bases between. The CDR3 is 13 residues long. The CDR3 is CASSYLGAYGYTF. The DNA for the CDR3 is TGTGCCAGCAGTTACTTGGGTGCCTATGGCTACACCTTC.

This clone is a singleton in its sample. The rearrangement uses TRBV19 and TRBJ1-4; D remains unclear. The germline V gene encodes CDR1 LNHDA and CDR2 SQIVND (reference sequence). V was clipped by 10 bases and J by 6 bases, with 15 bases between them. CDR3 length: 13 residues. CDR3 sequence reads: CATGGYPHEKLFF. The DNA for the CDR3 is TGTGCCACCGGCGGCTACCCGCATGAAAAACTGTTTTTT.

The gene calls are TRBV28 and TRBJ1-4; D may be TRBD1 (6 bases). CDR3 length: 15 residues. V shed 5 bases and J shed 5 bases, with 15 bases lying between them. CDR1 and CDR2 from the germline V gene are MDHEN and SYDVKM. The CDR3 DNA reads as TGTGCCAGCAGTCGCTTAAGGGACAACAATGAAAAACTGTTTTTT. It yields the protein CASSRLRDNNEKLFF.

The chain combines TRBV28 with TRBJ2-7; TRBD1 is a possible D gene (6 bases). The CDR3 totals 15 residues. CDR1 and CDR2 (germline): MDHEN, SYDVKM. V lost 3 bases and J 1 base, leaving 13 bases between the germline ends. The CDR3 loop is CASSFIQGPSYEQYF. DNA for the CDR3: TGTGCCAGCAGTTTCATACAGGGACCGTCCTACGAGCAGTACTTC. Complete variable domain (other parts from reference TRBV28 and TRBJ2-7): DVKVTQSSRYLVKRTGEKVFLECVQDMDHENMFWYRQDPGLGLRLIYFSYDVKMKEKGDIPEGYSVSREKKERFSLILESASTNQTSMYLCASSFIQGPSYEQYFGPGTRLTVT.

The genes are TRBV28 and TRBJ2-7; D perhaps matches TRBD1 (6 bases). The CDR3 is 14 amino acids. V dropped 5 bases and J dropped 5 bases, with 16 bases sitting between them. The germline CDR1 and CDR2 sequences are MDHEN and SYDVKM. CDR3 protein: CASSISGAWDEQYF. In nucleotides, the CDR3 is TGTGCCAGCAGTATTTCAGGGGCCTGGGACGAGCAGTACTTC.

The chain carries TRBV5-1 and TRBJ2-1, with a weak D call TRBD2 (6 bases). Per the germline V gene, CDR1 is SGHRS and CDR2 is YFSETQ. This CDR3 contains 15 residues. Trimming pared 0 bases from V and 10 bases from J, leaving 17 bases between. CDR3 coding DNA: TGCGCCAGCAGCTTGGTAGCGGACGGCCGGGGAGAGCAGTTCTTC. Encoded protein: CASSLVADGRGEQFF.

This clone was counted a single time. The chain carries TRBV21-1 and TRBJ1-5. TRBV21-1 is recorded as a pseudogene. CDR3 size: 17 residues. For the CDR3, the DNA is TGTGCCAGCAGCAAAGGTGGAAGAGAAGTAAGCAATCAGCCCCAGCATTTT. Protein product: CASSKGGREVSNQPQHF.

Only one count was recorded for this clone. J is TRBJ2-2 and V is TRBV6-6; no clear D gene. CDR3 length equals 13 residues. V was trimmed by 2 bases and J by 2 bases, leaving 3 bases between them. Looked up from germline, CDR1 is MNHNY and CDR2 is SVGAGI (reference sequence). DNA for the CDR3: TGTGCCAGCAGTTACAAAAACACCGGGGAGCTGTTTTTT. Its protein product is CASSYKNTGELFF.

Written as DNA, the CDR3 is TGTGCCAGCAGACCGACGACAGGGGCTAACTATGGCTACACCTTC. Translation: CASRPTTGANYGYTF. V gene TRBV27 combines with J gene TRBJ1-2; TRBD1 matches at 8 bases. Germline assignment: CDR1 MNHEY and CDR2 SMNVEV (reference sequence). This CDR3 is built from 15 residues. V lost 6 bases, J lost 0 bases, and 6 bases stayed unmatched.

The rearrangement links TRBV29-1 to TRBJ1-1; D is uncertain. Germline loops: CDR1 SQVTM, CDR2 ANQGSEA. This CDR3 region has 10 residues. Trimming shortened V by 6 bases and J by 10 bases, and 12 bases separated the two germline ends. The CDR3 DNA is TGCAGCGTGTTTACAGTAGGAGCTTTCTTT. It specifies CSVFTVGAFF.

The CDR3 DNA reads as TGTGCCAGCAGCCTCCTCTTAGGGGGCGAGCAGTACTTC. Translation: CASSLLLGGEQYF. The chain carries TRBV11-3 and TRBJ2-7; D possibly corresponds to TRBD1 (6 bases). CDR3 size: 13 residues. The V end was cut by 5 bases, the J end by 6 bases, with 14 bases between. Germline loops: CDR1 SGHNT, CDR2 YENEEA. The full variable domain, with the rest looked up from reference TRBV11-3 and TRBJ2-7, is EAGVVQSPRYKIIEKKQPVAFWCNPISGHNTLYWYLQNLGQGPELLIRYENEEAVDDSQLPKDRFSAERLKGVDSTLKIQPAELGDSAVYLCASSLLLGGEQYFGPGTRLTVT.

This clone was recorded only once. This rearrangement joins TRBV5-1 to TRBJ2-7, with D tentatively TRBD1 (6 bases). The germline CDR1 and CDR2 sequences are SGHRS and YFSETQ. Trimming cost V 5 bases and J 1 base, with 10 bases left between them. The CDR3 loop spans 13 amino acids. The chain's CDR3 is CASSWTESYEQYF. CDR3 DNA: TGCGCCAGCAGTTGGACAGAGTCCTACGAGCAGTACTTC.

V usage is TRBV5-1 and J usage is TRBJ2-2; a possible D gene is TRBD1 (5 bases). V was trimmed by 5 bases and J by 6 bases, leaving 11 bases between them. The germline V gene encodes CDR1 SGHRS and CDR2 YFSETQ. The CDR3 contains 13 residues. CDR3: CASRPDSSGELFF. The CDR3 DNA sequence: TGCGCCAGCAGACCTGACAGTTCCGGGGAGCTGTTTTTT.

The V and J genes are TRBV28 and TRBJ1-5; D not resolved. The CDR3 sequence is 15 residues long. Trimming stripped 5 bases from V and 5 bases from J, with 16 bases between. Germline assignment: CDR1 MDHEN and CDR2 SYDVKM. The CDR3 nucleotides read TGTGCCAGCAGTCTGTCCGTGAATTGGGATCAGCCCCAGCATTTT. Translation gives CASSLSVNWDQPQHF.

This clone was recorded once. This chain connects TRBV5-6 to TRBJ2-3, with 8 positions matching TRBD2. The V and J ends lost 0 bases and 4 bases, in that order; junction bases with no gene match: 1. CDR3 size: 14 residues. The germline CDR1 and CDR2 sequences are SGHDT and YYEEEE. CDR3: CASSLGAGADTQYF. DNA for the CDR3: TGTGCCAGCAGCTTGGGAGCGGGAGCAGATACGCAGTATTTT.

The CDR3 coding sequence is TGTGCCAGCAGCTTGGGTCTAGCGGGGTGGGATGAGCAGTTCTTC. It encodes CASSLGLAGWDEQFF. The chain recombines TRBV5-5 with TRBJ2-1; 9 bases fit TRBD2. Trimming at V came to 0 bases and at J to 8 bases, leaving 6 bases not matched to a gene. The CDR3 loop spans 15 amino acids. Germline V gives CDR1 SGHKS, CDR2 YYEKEE (reference sequence).

With respect to this clone: The identical CDR3 is also encoded by other nucleotide sequences in the sample. The DNA for the CDR3 is TGTGCCAGCAGTTTAGGGGACAGATACGAGCAGTACTTC. Translation: CASSLGDRYEQYF. This chain links TRBV27 with TRBJ2-7, with 7 bases identical to TRBD1. Germline V CDR1 and CDR2: MNHEY, SMNVEV (reference sequence). The CDR3 consists of 13 residues. V was pared by 2 bases and J by 4 bases, with 2 bases of the junction left unmatched.

The chain links TRBV6-5 to TRBJ1-5; perhaps TRBD1 as D (6 bases). The CDR3 runs 15 residues. V was cut by 8 bases and J by 0 bases, with 14 bases left in between. The V gene's germline CDR1 is MNHEY and CDR2 SVGAGI. The CDR3 region has the DNA TGTGCCAGCTCGACCAGGGGTTCTAGCAATCAGCCCCAGCATTTT. Its translation is CASSTRGSSNQPQHF.

Details on this clone: Other nucleotide sequences from this sample produce the same CDR3. The genes are TRBV18 and TRBJ2-7; D not resolved. Between the trimmed V and J ends, which lost 2 bases and 2 bases, there was a span of 7 bases. This CDR3 contains 13 residues. CDR1 KGHSH and CDR2 LQKENI come from the germline V gene. CDR3 in amino acids: CASSPDRAYEQYF. In DNA form, the CDR3 reads TGTGCCAGCTCACCAGACCGAGCCTACGAGCAGTACTTC.

The chain carries TRBV7-9 and TRBJ2-1, with D maybe TRBD1 (6 bases). Per the germline V gene, CDR1 is SEHNR and CDR2 is FQNEAQ (reference sequence). The CDR3 contains 18 residues. V lost 1 base and J 4 bases, leaving 20 bases between the germline ends. CDR3 amino acids: CASSLGTALGSRYNEQFF. CDR3 nucleotide sequence: TGTGCCAGCAGCTTAGGGACAGCCTTAGGGAGCAGGTACAATGAGCAGTTCTTC.

The chain recombines TRBV7-2 with TRBJ2-7, with 7 bases that match TRBD2. Germline V gives CDR1 SGHTA, CDR2 FQGNSA. There are 17 residues in the CDR3. V gave up 1 base and J gave up 0 bases; unmatched junction bases: 9. As DNA, the CDR3 is TGTGCCAGCAGCTTAGAGGGTGGGAGGGTTAGCTCCTACGAGCAGTACTTC. This translates into CASSLEGGRVSSYEQYF.